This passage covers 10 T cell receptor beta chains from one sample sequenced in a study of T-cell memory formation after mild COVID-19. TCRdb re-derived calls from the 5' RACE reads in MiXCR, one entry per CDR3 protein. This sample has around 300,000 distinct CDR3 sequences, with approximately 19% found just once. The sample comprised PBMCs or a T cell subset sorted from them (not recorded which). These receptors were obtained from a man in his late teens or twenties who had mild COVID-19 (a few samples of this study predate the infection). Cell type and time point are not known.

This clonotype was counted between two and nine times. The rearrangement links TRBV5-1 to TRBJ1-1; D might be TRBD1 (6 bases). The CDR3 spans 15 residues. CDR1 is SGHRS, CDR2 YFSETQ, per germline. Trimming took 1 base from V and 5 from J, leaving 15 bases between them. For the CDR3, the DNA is TGCGCCAGCAGCTTGACAGGGACCCTGCGGACTGAAGCTTTCTTT. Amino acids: CASSLTGTLRTEAFF. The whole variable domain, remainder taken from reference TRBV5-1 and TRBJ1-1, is KAGVTQTPRYLIKTRGQQVTLSCSPISGHRSVSWYQQTPGQGLQFLFEYFSETQRNKGNFPGRFSGRQFSNSRSEMNVSTLELGDSALYLCASSLTGTLRTEAFFGQGTRLTVV.

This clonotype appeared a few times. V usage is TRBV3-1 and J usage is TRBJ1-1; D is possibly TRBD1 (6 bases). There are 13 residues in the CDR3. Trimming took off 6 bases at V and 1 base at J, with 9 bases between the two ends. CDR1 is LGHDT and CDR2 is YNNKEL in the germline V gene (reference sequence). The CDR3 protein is CASRQTGNTEAFF. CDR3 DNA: TGTGCCAGCAGACAGACAGGGAACACTGAAGCTTTCTTT.

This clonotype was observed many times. The CDR3 DNA reads TGTGCCAGCAGCTTACATGCGCTGGGGGGGCAAGATACGCAGTATTTT. This gives the protein CASSLHALGGQDTQYF. J is TRBJ2-3 and V is TRBV7-3; D perhaps matches TRBD2 (7 bases). Germline V gene data show CDR1 as SGHTA and CDR2 as FQGTGA. CDR3 length equals 16 residues. Trimming left V 2 bases short and J 5 bases short, with 17 bases between.

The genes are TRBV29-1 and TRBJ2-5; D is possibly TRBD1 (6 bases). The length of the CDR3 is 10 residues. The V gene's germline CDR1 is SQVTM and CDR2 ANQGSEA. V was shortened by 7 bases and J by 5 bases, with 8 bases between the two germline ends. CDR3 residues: CSAQGETQYF. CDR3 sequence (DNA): TGCAGCGCTCAGGGGGAGACCCAGTACTTC.

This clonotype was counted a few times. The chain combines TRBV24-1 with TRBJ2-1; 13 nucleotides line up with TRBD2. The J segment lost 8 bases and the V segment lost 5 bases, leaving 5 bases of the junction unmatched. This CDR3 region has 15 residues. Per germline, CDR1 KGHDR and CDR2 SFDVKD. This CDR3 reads CATSVGLAGDYEQFF. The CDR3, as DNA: TGTGCCACCAGTGTCGGACTAGCGGGGGACTATGAGCAGTTCTTC.

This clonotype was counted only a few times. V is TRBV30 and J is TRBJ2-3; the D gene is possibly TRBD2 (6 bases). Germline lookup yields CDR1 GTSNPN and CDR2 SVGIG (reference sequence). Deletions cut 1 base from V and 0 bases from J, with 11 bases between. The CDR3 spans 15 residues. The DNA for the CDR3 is TGTGCCTGGAGTGGGGCGGGGCGCAGCACAGATACGCAGTATTTT. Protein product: CAWSGAGRSTDTQYF.

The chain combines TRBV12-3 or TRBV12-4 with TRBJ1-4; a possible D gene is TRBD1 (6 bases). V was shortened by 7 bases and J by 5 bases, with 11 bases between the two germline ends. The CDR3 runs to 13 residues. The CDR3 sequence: CASMEQGNEKLFF. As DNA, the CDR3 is TGTGCCAGCATGGAACAGGGAAATGAAAAACTGTTTTTT.

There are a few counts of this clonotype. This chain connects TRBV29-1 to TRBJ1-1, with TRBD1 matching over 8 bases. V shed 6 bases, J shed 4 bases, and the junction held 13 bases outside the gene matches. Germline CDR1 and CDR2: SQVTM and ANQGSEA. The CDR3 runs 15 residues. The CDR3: CSVGQGEGYGTEAFF. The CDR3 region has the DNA TGCAGCGTAGGACAGGGAGAGGGGTACGGCACTGAAGCTTTCTTT.

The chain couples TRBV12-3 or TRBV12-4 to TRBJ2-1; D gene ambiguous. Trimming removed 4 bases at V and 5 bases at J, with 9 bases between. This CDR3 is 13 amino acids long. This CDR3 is CASSSTRNNEQFF. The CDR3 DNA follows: TGTGCCAGCAGTTCTACGAGGAACAATGAGCAGTTCTTC.

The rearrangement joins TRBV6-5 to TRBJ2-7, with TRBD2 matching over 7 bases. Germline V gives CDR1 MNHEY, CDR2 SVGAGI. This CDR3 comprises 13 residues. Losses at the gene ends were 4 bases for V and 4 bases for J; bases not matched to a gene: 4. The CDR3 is CASSSPGGYEQYV. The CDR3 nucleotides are TGTGCCAGCAGTTCCCCCGGGGGGTACGAGCAGTACGTC.